This TCR beta chain was recovered during a study of shared T cell receptors in the human thymus. TCRdb keeps only in-frame clones here, not all; method: immunoSEQ multiplex PCR. The sample lists under 850,000 clones; more than 75% were seen once. Deletions cut 4 bases from V and 2 bases from J, with 12 bases between. Germline assignment: CDR1 SGHDT and CDR2 YYEEEE. The CDR3 has 14 amino acids. The sample was also reused in another study, on human thymus T cells. From that second work: It was healthy Finnish infants having corrective surgery for congenital heart defects who were the donors. In unrelated individuals, thymic repertoires overlapped highly, according to related research.

This receptor was identified in a boy in the first two years of life with a congenital heart defect. Sequencing was done on a sample of thymocytes. The J gene is TRBJ2-5, the V gene TRBV5-6, with D possibly being TRBD2 (6 bases). CDR3 DNA sequence: TGTGCCAGCAGCCGGAGCGGGCGACAAGAGACCCAGTACTTC. As protein: CASSRSGRQETQYF.